This T cell receptor (beta chain) was sequenced in a study of identical twins. Study conclusions and caveats: Compared with unrelated sharing, twin-shared out-of-frame alpha sequences had more low-probability sequences. Surplus twin overlap in beta out-of-frame sequences was less pronounced. Monozygotic twin pairs showed more out-of-frame TCR alpha sharing than models estimated.

V lost 8 bases and J lost 4, with 11 bases in between. Looked up from germline, CDR1 is MNHNS and CDR2 is SASEGT. The CDR3 covers 12 residues. On this clonotype: Its antigen is unidentified.

Template switching created a universal primer site, and the cDNA included unique molecular identifiers. Each CDR3 protein is one row after TCRdb ran MiXCR on the 5' RACE reads. The repertoire holds fewer than 650,000 distinct CDR3 sequences, with just over 7% as singletons. Another study also made use of these data, one on yellow fever vaccine responses in identical twins.

Sequenced: PBMCs. The chain links TRBV6-1 to TRBJ1-2, with D perhaps TRBD1 (5 bases). This clonotype was obtained from a woman under 30 in good health. The DNA for the CDR3 is TGTGCCAGCGGGGCAGGGCCCTATGGCTACACCTTC. This sequence encodes CASGAGPYGYTF.